This T cell receptor beta chain was observed in a study of cytomegalovirus exposure and HLA in healthy donors. The PCR employed 60 Vbeta primers together with 13 Jbeta primers. The assay was immunoSEQ multiplex PCR, and TCRdb's table has in-frame clones only and misses some. Of about 250,000 clones detected, 80% appear once; the ten largest clones hold 0.3%. The CDR3 is made up of 14 amino acids. Trimming removed 6 bases at V and 12 bases at J, with 21 bases between. Per germline, CDR1 MNHEY and CDR2 SVGAGI. The chain links TRBV6-5 to TRBJ2-1; D perhaps matches TRBD2 (5 bases). Sequenced input: PBMCs. The TCR sequence derives from a girl aged 2 to 9 in good health and CMV-seronegative. This CDR3 is CASSPGLANDVQFF. In DNA, the CDR3 is TGTGCCAGCAGCCCTGGACTTGCCAATGATGTGCAGTTCTTC.